This TCR beta chain is from a study of beta chain features in type 1 diabetes. This clone has a handful of counts. This CDR3 is also generated by other DNA sequences in the sample. On average, the one heparinised blood draw given by each donor was approximately 120 mL. The investigators reverse transcribed all of the isolated RNA, so they sequenced expressed TCRB transcripts. Generated by immunoSEQ multiplex PCR, the TCRdb table keeps only in-frame clones and is missing some. The sample lists under 500,000 clones, roughly 31% occurring once. This receptor was obtained from a man between 18 and 29 years old in good health. The sequenced material came from naive CD4+ T cells from blood.

The CDR3 region is CASSPGTGPYEQYF. The CDR3 DNA sequence: TGTGCCAGCTCACCTGGGACAGGGCCCTACGAGCAGTACTTC. This chain joins TRBV18 and TRBJ2-7, with 9 bases that match TRBD1. This CDR3 has 14 amino acids. Germline values: CDR1 KGHSH, CDR2 LQKENI. V shed 3 bases and J 2 bases; nucleotides not matched to a gene: 2.